Each of the 13 T cell receptor beta chains below was sequenced from the same sample in a study of PD-1 blockade in classical Hodgkin lymphoma. Profiled with immunoSEQ multiplex PCR; TCRdb holds only in-frame clones, not every one. The repertoire holds 25,000 to 35,000 clones, with 72% as singletons. The time point: cycle 4 day 1 (C4D1), after 6 weeks of nivolumab. Relapse was seen in all patients after autologous stem cell transplantation, and brentuximab vedotin exposure was variable. Sample: peripheral blood mononuclear cells (PBMCs), taken before the fourth cycle of nivolumab. All receptors derive from a human donor with classical Hodgkin lymphoma.

In its sample, this clone was seen once. This sequence joins TRBV9 and TRBJ1-3, with D perhaps TRBD1 (6 bases). The germline gives CDR1 SGDLS, CDR2 YYNGEE. Trimming cost V 0 bases and J 3 bases, with 7 bases left between them. This CDR3 region has 14 residues. CDR3 sequence (DNA): TGTGCCAGCAGCGTAGAGGGGGATGGAAACACCATATATTTT. Protein: CASSVEGDGNTIYF.

The V gene is TRBV5-1, the J gene TRBJ1-3, with 9 bases fitting TRBD1. V trimming: 4 bases; J trimming: 0 bases; junction bases outside the gene matches: 2. The CDR3 extends over 15 amino acids. From germline, CDR1 is SGHRS and CDR2 YFSETQ. This chain's CDR3 is CASSQTGGSGNTIYF. For the CDR3, the DNA is TGCGCCAGCAGCCAGACAGGGGGCTCTGGAAACACCATATATTTT.

This chain connects TRBV5-1 to TRBJ1-3; D unresolved. Germline V gene lookup returns CDR1 SGHRS and CDR2 YFSETQ. Trimming shortened V by 4 bases and J by 0 bases, and 17 bases separated the two germline ends. CDR3 length: 17 amino acids. CDR3 in DNA: TGCGCCAGCAGCCCCATTGATGACGGGCCCTCTGGAAACACCATATATTTT. Protein sequence: CASSPIDDGPSGNTIYF.

The V call is TRBV2, the J call TRBJ2-7; 8 bases map to TRBD1. CDR1 is SNHLY and CDR2 is FYNNEI in the germline V gene. This CDR3 contains 14 residues. J lost 6 bases, V lost 7 bases, and 11 bases had no gene match. The CDR3 bases are TGTGCCAGCAAACAGTTCGACAGGGGCGGCGAGCAGTACTTC. It specifies CASKQFDRGGEQYF.

This chain uses TRBV4-3 with TRBJ2-1; 8 positions agree with TRBD2. This CDR3 is built from 16 residues. V lost 0 bases and J lost 1; bases outside the gene matches: 2. Germline V CDR1 and CDR2: LGHNA, YSLEER. CDR3 residues: CASSQELAVSYNEQFF. DNA for the CDR3: TGCGCCAGCAGCCAAGAACTAGCGGTATCCTACAATGAGCAGTTCTTC.

Concerning this clone itself: A read error may account for a junction end that differs from germline. The rearrangement links TRBV5-6 to TRBJ2-3, with 8 bases aligning to TRBD1. The CDR3 is 15 residues long. The germline V gene encodes CDR1 SGHDT and CDR2 YYEEEE. CDR3 nucleotide sequence: TGTGCCAGCAGGTTGGGACAGGTCTTCACAGATACGCAGTATTTT. This encodes CASRLGQVFTDTQYF.

By share of the sample, this clone is medium-sized. This sequence joins TRBV4-3 and TRBJ1-1; possibly TRBD1 for D (5 bases). Per germline, CDR1 LGHNA and CDR2 YSLEER. The CDR3 sequence is 18 residues long. V was cut by 0 bases and J by 1 base, with 18 bases left in between. The CDR3 is CASSQDPPLGHPNTEAFF. The DNA for the CDR3 is TGCGCCAGCAGCCAAGATCCCCCCCTTGGACACCCGAACACTGAAGCTTTCTTT.

This clone was recorded only once. The V and J genes are TRBV29-1 and TRBJ1-2, with 9 bases aligning to TRBD1. The CDR3 consists of 12 residues. The trim removed 7 bases at V and 3 bases at J, leaving 3 bases unmatched. In germline, CDR1 is SQVTM, CDR2 ANQGSEA. This CDR3 is CSARTGDYGYTF. The CDR3 DNA sequence: TGCAGCGCGCGGACAGGGGACTATGGCTACACCTTC.

This chain links TRBV19 with TRBJ2-2; the match to TRBD1 covers 8 bases. V lost 3 bases, J lost 7 bases, and 7 bases stayed unmatched. Germline V gene data show CDR1 as LNHDA and CDR2 as SQIVND (reference sequence). This CDR3 contains 15 residues. CDR3 residues: CASSIGQGAHGELFF. The CDR3 bases are TGTGCCAGTAGTATCGGTCAGGGGGCTCACGGGGAGCTGTTTTTT.

This clone has just one count. V gene TRBV29-1 combines with J gene TRBJ2-3, with D unclear. V was cut by 6 bases and J by 5 bases, with 9 bases left in between. There are 11 residues in the CDR3. Germline loops: CDR1 SQVTM, CDR2 ANQGSEA. The CDR3 here is CSVVQGDTQYF. As DNA, the CDR3 is TGCAGCGTGGTCCAAGGAGATACGCAGTATTTT.

The gene calls are TRBV5-4 and TRBJ2-1; D may be TRBD2 (6 bases). Germline CDR1 SGHNT, CDR2 YYREEE (reference sequence). V was trimmed by 4 bases and J by 4 bases, leaving 9 bases between them. This CDR3 is built from 13 residues. CDR3 nucleotide sequence: TGTGCCAGCAGCCCCGGGGGTTACAATGAGCAGTTCTTC. Amino acid sequence: CASSPGGYNEQFF. Full variable domain (rest looked up from reference TRBV5-4 and TRBJ2-1): ETGVTQSPTHLIKTRGQQVTLRCSSQSGHNTVSWYQQALGQGPQFIFQYYREEENGRGNFPPRFSGLQFPNYSSELNVNALELDDSALYLCASSPGGYNEQFFGPGTRLTVL.

The chain has TRBV6-1 and TRBJ2-7, with 7 bases that match TRBD2. This CDR3 has 13 residues. V lost 7 bases to trimming and J lost 3 bases; unmatched junction nucleotides: 6. Germline values: CDR1 MNHNS, CDR2 SASEGT. The CDR3 protein is CASNPSGVYEQYF. The CDR3, as DNA: TGTGCCAGCAACCCTAGCGGTGTCTACGAGCAGTACTTC.

The V and J genes are TRBV7-2 and TRBJ2-7; perhaps TRBD2 as D (5 bases). The ends were cut back, 6 bases at V and 4 bases at J, with 10 bases in the middle. The CDR3 has 12 residues. Germline assignment: CDR1 SGHTA and CDR2 FQGNSA. CDR3 DNA sequence: TGTGCCAGCAGGCTAGCTGGGTACGAGCAGTACTTC. Protein sequence: CASRLAGYEQYF.